This T cell receptor beta chain was sequenced during a study of T cell repertoires in cytomegalovirus infection. Study findings and constraints: In two of eight donors, the top clonotype was HLA-C-restricted CMV-specific.

Germline assignment: CDR1 MNHNS and CDR2 SASEGT. The CDR3 is made up of 15 amino acids. Trimming shortened V by 6 bases and J by 2 bases, and 17 bases separated the two germline ends. Via MiXCR, TCRdb re-called the reads, giving one row per CDR3 protein. The sample holds approximately 910,000 distinct CDR3 sequences, about a third seen once. This clonotype was observed many times. The target antigen is unknown. This TCR derives from a human donor in good health (CMV status not recorded). Some clones in this sample may be carry-over from other donors' samples. Sequencing used cultured CD8+ T cells from PBMCs, obtained from culture after CMV antigen stimulation. This chain uses TRBV6-1 with TRBJ2-7; D is undetermined. The CDR3 region is CASSEYGRIPYEQYF. The CDR3 bases are TGTGCCAGCAGCGAATACGGGCGGATCCCCTACGAGCAGTACTTC.